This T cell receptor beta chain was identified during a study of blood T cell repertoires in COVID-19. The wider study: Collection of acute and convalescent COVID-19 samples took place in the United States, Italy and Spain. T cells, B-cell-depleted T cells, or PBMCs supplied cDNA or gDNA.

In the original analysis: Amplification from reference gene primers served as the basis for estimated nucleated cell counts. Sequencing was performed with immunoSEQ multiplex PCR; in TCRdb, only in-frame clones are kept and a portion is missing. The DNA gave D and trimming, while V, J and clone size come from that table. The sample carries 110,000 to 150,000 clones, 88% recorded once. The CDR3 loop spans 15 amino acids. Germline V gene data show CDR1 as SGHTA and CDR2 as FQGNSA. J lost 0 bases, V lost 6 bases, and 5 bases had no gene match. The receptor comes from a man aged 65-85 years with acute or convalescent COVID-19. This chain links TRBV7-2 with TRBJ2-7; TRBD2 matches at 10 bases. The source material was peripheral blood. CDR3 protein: CASSLTSGTSYEQYF. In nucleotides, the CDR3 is TGTGCCAGCAGTTTAACTAGCGGGACCTCCTACGAGCAGTACTTC.